These 10 T cell receptor beta chains were all obtained from the same sample, sequenced in a study of T cells after yellow fever vaccination. MiXCR, run by TCRdb on the 5' RACE reads, gives a single entry per CDR3 protein. The table shows roughly 340,000 distinct CDR3 sequences, with roughly 8.7% occurring only once. Sequenced here: PBMCs, sampled on the day of the first yellow fever vaccination. The source is a man in his late teens or twenties who received the YFV17D yellow fever vaccine.

This clonotype has ten or more counts. This chain joins TRBV12-3 or TRBV12-4 and TRBJ2-4; possible D gene TRBD1, 7 bases. Trimming took off 6 bases at V and 8 bases at J, with 14 bases between the two ends. CDR3 length: 13 residues. CDR3 residues: CASREGAGYIQYF. The CDR3, as DNA: TGTGCCAGCAGGGAGGGGGCCGGTTACATTCAGTACTTC.

This clonotype was counted only a few times. V is TRBV7-2 and J is TRBJ1-5, with 7 positions matching TRBD1. V gave up 4 bases and J gave up 5 bases; unmatched junction bases: 2. Germline V gene data show CDR1 as SGHTA and CDR2 as FQGNSA. This CDR3 has 13 residues. The CDR3 nucleotides read TGTGCCAGCAGCTCCAGGGGGGATCAGCCCCAGCATTTT. Protein: CASSSRGDQPQHF. Variable domain in full (rest from reference TRBV7-2 and TRBJ1-5): GAGVSQSPSNKVTEKGKDVELRCDPISGHTALYWYRQSLGQGLEFLIYFQGNSAPDKSGLPSDRFSAERTGGSVSTLTIQRTQQEDSAVYLCASSSRGDQPQHFGDGTRLSIL.

The table lists this clonotype with a few counts. The chain carries TRBV29-1 and TRBJ2-5, with TRBD2 matching over 11 bases. The trim removed 2 bases at V and 4 bases at J, leaving 3 bases unmatched. The CDR3 loop spans 14 amino acids. Germline CDR1 reads SQVTM; CDR2 reads ANQGSEA. The CDR3: CSVELAGGGETQYF. The CDR3 coding sequence is TGCAGCGTTGAACTAGCGGGGGGCGGAGAGACCCAGTACTTC.

This clonotype was seen a few times. The genes are TRBV4-3 and TRBJ1-1; D may be TRBD1 (5 bases). Per the germline V gene, CDR1 is LGHNA and CDR2 is YSLEER. V lost 2 bases and J lost 6, with 7 bases in between. This CDR3 has 12 residues. CDR3 sequence (DNA): TGCGCCAGCAGCCAAATGGGGGCTGAAGCTTTCTTT. Amino acid sequence: CASSQMGAEAFF.

J is TRBJ2-3 and V is TRBV5-1, with 7 nucleotides matching TRBD1. Germline CDR1 is SGHRS and CDR2 is YFSETQ. The trim removed 0 bases at V and 0 bases at J, leaving 4 bases unmatched. The CDR3 covers 16 residues. CDR3 DNA: TGCGCCAGCAGCTTGGGGGGGACAGTCAGCACAGATACGCAGTATTTT. Protein sequence: CASSLGGTVSTDTQYF. Full variable domain (outside the CDR3, taken from reference TRBV5-1 and TRBJ2-3): KAGVTQTPRYLIKTRGQQVTLSCSPISGHRSVSWYQQTPGQGLQFLFEYFSETQRNKGNFPGRFSGRQFSNSRSEMNVSTLELGDSALYLCASSLGGTVSTDTQYFGPGTRLTVL.

The table lists this clonotype with a few counts. V is TRBV12-3 or TRBV12-4 and J is TRBJ2-5; 8 bases are a match to TRBD1. V dropped 6 bases and J dropped 2; count of bases not matched to a gene: 8. The CDR3 has 15 residues. The CDR3 loop reads CASRGQVLPQETQYF. CDR3 nucleotides: TGTGCCAGCAGGGGACAGGTTCTACCTCAAGAGACCCAGTACTTC.

The table lists this clonotype with a few counts. The chain carries TRBV4-2 and TRBJ2-4, with TRBD1 identical over 9 bases. The CDR3 covers 17 residues. The V and J ends lost 4 bases and 0 bases, in that order; junction bases with no gene match: 7. Germline values: CDR1 LGHNA, CDR2 YNFKEQ. The CDR3 here is CASSLRRDRAAKNIQYF. DNA of the CDR3: TGTGCCAGCAGCCTCCGTCGGGACAGGGCAGCCAAAAACATTCAGTACTTC.

A few counts support this clonotype. The J gene is TRBJ1-4, the V gene TRBV5-1; 8 bases agree with TRBD1. J gave up 8 bases and V 6 bases, and 12 bases lay outside the gene matches. CDR3 size: 15 residues. Germline V lookup: CDR1 SGHRS, CDR2 YFSETQ. CDR3 region: CASKQSGQGGEKLFF. Written as DNA, the CDR3 is TGCGCCAGCAAACAGTCTGGACAGGGTGGAGAAAAACTGTTTTTT.

The chain employs TRBV5-1 and TRBJ2-7; D is uncertain. This CDR3 region has 13 residues. Trimming removed 1 base from V and 6 bases from J, with 11 bases in between. The germline gives CDR1 SGHRS, CDR2 YFSETQ. CDR3 in DNA: TGCGCCAGCAGCTTGTCAAGGGTAGCCGAGCAGTACTTC. Amino acids: CASSLSRVAEQYF. Using reference TRBV5-1 and TRBJ2-7 for the parts outside the CDR3, the full variable domain is KAGVTQTPRYLIKTRGQQVTLSCSPISGHRSVSWYQQTPGQGLQFLFEYFSETQRNKGNFPGRFSGRQFSNSRSEMNVSTLELGDSALYLCASSLSRVAEQYFGPGTRLTVT.

This clonotype was found a few times. The rearrangement uses TRBV28 and TRBJ2-5; either TRBD1 or TRBD2 may supply D (5 bases each). This CDR3 is built from 11 residues. The V and J ends lost 6 bases and 9 bases respectively, with 11 bases between them. Germline CDR1 and CDR2: MDHEN and SYDVKM. DNA for the CDR3: TGTGCCAGCAGGCGGAGAGGGGCCCAGTACTTC. Residues: CASRRRGAQYF.